Shown below are 13 T cell receptor beta chains from a single sample sequenced in a study of beta chain features in type 1 diabetes. What was sequenced were expressed TCRB transcripts, since all of the isolated RNA had been reverse transcribed. Produced via immunoSEQ multiplex PCR; TCRdb's table is partial and in-frame only. This sample has around 500,000 clones, with approximately 10% found just once. Sequencing was performed on naive CD4+ T cells from blood. These TCRs come from a woman under 30 in good health.

The chain carries TRBV29-1 and TRBJ1-1; perhaps TRBD1 as D (5 bases). The CDR3 extends over 12 amino acids. The germline V gene encodes CDR1 SQVTM and CDR2 ANQGSEA. V lost 8 bases, J lost 1 base, and 11 bases lay in between. CDR3 coding DNA: TGCAGCACTGCCGGGACGAACACTGAAGCTTTCTTT. This codes for CSTAGTNTEAFF.

The J gene is TRBJ2-1, the V gene TRBV4-3; 8 bases map to TRBD1. This CDR3 is built from 15 residues. Per germline, CDR1 LGHNA and CDR2 YSLEER. The junction had 4 bases not matched to a gene; V was cut back by 4 bases and J by 2 bases. The CDR3 protein is CASSLGRGPYNEQFF. In DNA form, the CDR3 reads TGCGCCAGCAGCCTTGGCAGGGGGCCCTACAATGAGCAGTTCTTC.

This clone occurred a few times. The chain is built from TRBV6-6 and TRBJ2-6, with D possibly matching TRBD1 (5 bases). This CDR3 contains 15 residues. Germline loops: CDR1 MNHNY, CDR2 SVGAGI (reference sequence). Trimming cost V 6 bases and J 0 bases, with 9 bases left between them. The CDR3 nucleotides read TGTGCCAGCAGGCGTGACAGCTCTGGGGCCAACGTCCTGACTTTC. Protein sequence: CASRRDSSGANVLTF.

The V gene is TRBV29-1, the J gene TRBJ2-1, with D perhaps given as TRBD1 or TRBD2 (5 bases each). This CDR3 comprises 12 residues. Trimming took 4 bases from V and 10 from J, leaving 14 bases between them. Germline assignment: CDR1 SQVTM and CDR2 ANQGSEA. The CDR3 DNA follows: TGCAGCGTTGGGCTGGGGGTTGGAGAGCAGTTCTTC. This translates into CSVGLGVGEQFF.

The rearrangement links TRBV27 to TRBJ1-2; no clear D. CDR1 and CDR2 (germline): MNHEY, SMNVEV (reference sequence). The V and J ends lost 4 bases and 2 bases respectively, with 8 bases between them. The CDR3 contains 13 residues. CDR3 region: CASSSAGNYGYTF. The CDR3, as DNA: TGTGCCAGCAGTTCAGCGGGGAACTATGGCTACACCTTC.

As regards this clone: Other nucleotide sequences in the sample specify the same CDR3. J is TRBJ2-7 and V is TRBV7-2, with 8 bases lining up with TRBD1. Germline assignment: CDR1 SGHTA and CDR2 FQGNSA. With V trimmed by 3 bases and J by 2 bases, 6 bases remained unmatched. CDR3 length equals 15 residues. CDR3 bases: TGTGCCAGCAGCTTGCAGACAGGGGCGGCCTACGAGCAGTACGTC. Translated, it gives CASSLQTGAAYEQYV.

V gene TRBV7-9 combines with J gene TRBJ1-2; D not resolved. V was pared by 4 bases and J by 8 bases, with 11 bases between. Per germline, CDR1 SEHNR and CDR2 FQNEAQ (reference sequence). This CDR3 has 12 residues. The CDR3 spells CASSYESYGYTF. For the CDR3, the DNA is TGTGCCAGCAGCTATGAAAGCTACGGCTACACCTTC.

The rearrangement joins TRBV7-6 to TRBJ2-1; 11 positions agree with TRBD2. The CDR3 covers 20 residues. In germline, CDR1 is SGHVS, CDR2 FNYEAQ. J gave up 9 bases and V 4 bases, and 23 bases lay outside the gene matches. The CDR3 coding sequence is TGTGCCAGCAGCTCGAGGGACCGTCGACCATTTAGCGGGAGGGCTGGTGAGCAGTTCTTC. Its translation is CASSSRDRRPFSGRAGEQFF.

This clone showed up just once. V and J are TRBV30 and TRBJ2-7, with 8 bases aligning to TRBD1. The CDR3 is 14 residues long. J was trimmed by 4 bases and V by 1 base; bases with no gene match: 6. Germline lookup yields CDR1 GTSNPN and CDR2 SVGIG (reference sequence). CDR3 amino acids: CAWSATGAQYEQYF. DNA of the CDR3: TGTGCCTGGAGTGCGACAGGGGCCCAATACGAGCAGTACTTC.

This clone was recorded at least ten times. V usage is TRBV7-9 and J usage is TRBJ2-5; possibly TRBD2 for D (5 bases). Germline V gene lookup returns CDR1 SEHNR and CDR2 FQNEAQ (reference sequence). Trimming stripped 1 base from V and 1 base from J, with 7 bases between. The CDR3 has 14 residues. In DNA form, the CDR3 reads TGTGCCAGCAGCTTAGTGCTAGCCCAAGAGACCCAGTACTTC. Translating it yields CASSLVLAQETQYF.

This clone was counted a few times. The chain uses TRBV9 and TRBJ2-3, with D possibly being TRBD2 (7 bases). This CDR3 is built from 15 residues. Deletions cut 5 bases from V and 4 bases from J, with 17 bases between. Germline V lookup: CDR1 SGDLS, CDR2 YYNGEE. Here the CDR3 DNA reads TGTGCCAGCAGTGTAACAGGGAGGGAAGCAGATACGCAGTATTTT. It specifies CASSVTGREADTQYF.

This clone was seen a handful of times. The chain joins TRBV9 to TRBJ1-4; TRBD1 is a possible D gene (6 bases). Trimming cost V 3 bases and J 6 bases, with 15 bases left between them. Germline CDR1 is SGDLS and CDR2 is YYNGEE. The CDR3 is 15 amino acids. CDR3 sequence: CASSAETGRDEKLFF. In DNA form, the CDR3 reads TGTGCCAGCAGCGCGGAGACAGGTCGGGATGAAAAACTGTTTTTT.

This clone was found once. The gene calls are TRBV5-1 and TRBJ2-6; D is ambiguous. The CDR3 length is 15 residues. Germline CDR1 reads SGHRS; CDR2 reads YFSETQ. V was cut by 3 bases and J by 0 bases, with 7 bases left in between. CDR3 sequence (DNA): TGCGCCAGCAGCTCCGGAAGCTCTGGGGCCAACGTCCTGACTTTC. It is translated as CASSSGSSGANVLTF.